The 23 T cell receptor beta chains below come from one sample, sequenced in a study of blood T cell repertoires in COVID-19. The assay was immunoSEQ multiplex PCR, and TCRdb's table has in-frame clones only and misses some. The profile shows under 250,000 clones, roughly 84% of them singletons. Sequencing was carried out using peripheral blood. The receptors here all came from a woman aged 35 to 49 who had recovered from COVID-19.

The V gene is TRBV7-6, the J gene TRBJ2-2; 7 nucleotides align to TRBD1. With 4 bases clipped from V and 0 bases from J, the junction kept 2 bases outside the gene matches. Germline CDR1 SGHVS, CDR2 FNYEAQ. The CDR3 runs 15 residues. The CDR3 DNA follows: TGTGCCAGCAGCTGGGGACAGCCGAACACCGGGGAGCTGTTTTTT. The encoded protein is CASSWGQPNTGELFF.

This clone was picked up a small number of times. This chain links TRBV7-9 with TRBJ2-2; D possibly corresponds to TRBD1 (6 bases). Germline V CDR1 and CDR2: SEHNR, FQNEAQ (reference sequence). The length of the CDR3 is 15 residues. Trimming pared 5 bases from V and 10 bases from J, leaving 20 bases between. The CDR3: CASSPPGWGQAELFF. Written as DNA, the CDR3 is TGTGCCAGCAGCCCCCCAGGGTGGGGGCAGGCGGAGCTGTTTTTT.

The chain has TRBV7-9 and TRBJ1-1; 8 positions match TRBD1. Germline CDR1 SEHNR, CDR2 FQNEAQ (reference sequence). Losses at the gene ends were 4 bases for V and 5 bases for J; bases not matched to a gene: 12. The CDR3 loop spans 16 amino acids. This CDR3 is CASSSRTGPRETEAFF. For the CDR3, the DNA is TGTGCCAGCAGCTCTCGGACAGGGCCAAGAGAGACTGAAGCTTTCTTT.

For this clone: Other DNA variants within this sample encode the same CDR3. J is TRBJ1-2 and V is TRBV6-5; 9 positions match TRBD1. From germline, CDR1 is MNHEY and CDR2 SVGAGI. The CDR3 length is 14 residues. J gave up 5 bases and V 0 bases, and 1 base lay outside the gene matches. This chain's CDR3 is CASSYSGQGYGYTF. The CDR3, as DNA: TGTGCCAGCAGTTACTCGGGACAGGGATATGGCTACACCTTC.

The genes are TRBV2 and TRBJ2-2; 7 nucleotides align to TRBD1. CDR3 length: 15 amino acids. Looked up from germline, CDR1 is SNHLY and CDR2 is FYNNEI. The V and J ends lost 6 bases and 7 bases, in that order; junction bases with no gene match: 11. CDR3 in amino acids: CASSLEGAEIGELFF. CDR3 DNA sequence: TGTGCCAGCAGCCTAGAGGGGGCTGAGATCGGGGAGCTGTTTTTT.

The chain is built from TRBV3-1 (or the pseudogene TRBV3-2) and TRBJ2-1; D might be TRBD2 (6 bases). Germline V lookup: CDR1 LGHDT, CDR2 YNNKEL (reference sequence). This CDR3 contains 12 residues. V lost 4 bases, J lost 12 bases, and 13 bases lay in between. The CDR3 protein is CASSPRRGWQFF. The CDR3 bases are TGTGCCAGCAGCCCCCGGAGGGGTTGGCAGTTCTTC.

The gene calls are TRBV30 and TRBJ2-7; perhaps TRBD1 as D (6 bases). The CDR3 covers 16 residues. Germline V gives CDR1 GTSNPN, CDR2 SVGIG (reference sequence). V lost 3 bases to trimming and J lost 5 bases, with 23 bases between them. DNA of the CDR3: TGTGCCTGGAGCCTTTTCCTTAGACAGGCCAGAGACGAGCAGTACTTC. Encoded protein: CAWSLFLRQARDEQYF. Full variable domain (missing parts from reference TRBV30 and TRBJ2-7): SQTIHQWPATLVQPVGSPLSLECTVEGTSNPNLYWYRQAAGRGLQLLFYSVGIGQISSEVPQNLSASRPQDRQFILSSKKLLLSDSGFYLCAWSLFLRQARDEQYFGPGTRLTVT.

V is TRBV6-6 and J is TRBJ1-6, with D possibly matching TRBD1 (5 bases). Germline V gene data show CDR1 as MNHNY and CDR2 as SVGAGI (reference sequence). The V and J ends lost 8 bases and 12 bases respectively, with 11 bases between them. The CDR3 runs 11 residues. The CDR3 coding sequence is TGTGCCAGCTCCACGGGGGGACCCCTCCACTTT. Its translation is CASSTGGPLHF.

This chain's CDR3 is CASSSRALRGDNSPLHF. For the CDR3, the DNA is TGTGCCAGCAGCTCCCGCGCCCTCAGGGGCGACAATTCACCCCTCCACTTT. The chain uses TRBV7-8 and TRBJ1-6, with D tentatively TRBD1 (6 bases). There are 17 residues in the CDR3. V shed 4 bases and J shed 7 bases, with 20 bases lying between them. In germline, CDR1 is SGHVS, CDR2 FQNEAQ. Variable domain in full (rest from reference TRBV7-8 and TRBJ1-6): GAGVSQSPRYKVAKRGQDVALRCDPISGHVSLFWYQQALGQGPEFLTYFQNEAQLDKSGLPSDRFFAERPEGSVSTLKIQRTQQEDSAVYLCASSSRALRGDNSPLHFGNGTRLTVT.

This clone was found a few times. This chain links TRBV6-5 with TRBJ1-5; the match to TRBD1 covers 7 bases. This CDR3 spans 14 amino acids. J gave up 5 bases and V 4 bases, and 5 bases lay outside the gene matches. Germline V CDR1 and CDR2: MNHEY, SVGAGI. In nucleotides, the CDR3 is TGTGCCAGCAGTTTTCACAGGGGCGATCAGCCCCAGCATTTT. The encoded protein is CASSFHRGDQPQHF.

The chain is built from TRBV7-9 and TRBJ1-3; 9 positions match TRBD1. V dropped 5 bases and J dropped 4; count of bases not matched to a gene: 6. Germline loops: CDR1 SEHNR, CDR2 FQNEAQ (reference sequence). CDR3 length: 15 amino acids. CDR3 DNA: TGTGCCAGCAGCATAGGCGGGACAGGGGGAAACACCATATATTTT. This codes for CASSIGGTGGNTIYF. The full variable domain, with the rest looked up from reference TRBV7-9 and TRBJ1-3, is DTGVSQNPRHKITKRGQNVTFRCDPISEHNRLYWYRQTLGQGPEFLTYFQNEAQLEKSRLLSDRFSAERPKGSFSTLEIQRTEQGDSAMYLCASSIGGTGGNTIYFGEGSWLTVV.

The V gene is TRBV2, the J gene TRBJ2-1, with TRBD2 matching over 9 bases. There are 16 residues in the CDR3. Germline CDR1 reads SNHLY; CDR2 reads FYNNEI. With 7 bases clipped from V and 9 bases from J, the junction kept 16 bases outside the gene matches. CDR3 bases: TGTGCCAGCATCCCCAGCGGGGGGCGCGCGGTAGGTGAGCAGTTCTTC. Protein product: CASIPSGGRAVGEQFF. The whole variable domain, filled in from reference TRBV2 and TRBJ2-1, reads EPEVTQTPSHQVTQMGQEVILRCVPISNHLYFYWYRQILGQKVEFLVSFYNNEISEKSEIFDDQFSVERPDGSNFTLKIRSTKLEDSAMYFCASIPSGGRAVGEQFFGPGTRLTVL.

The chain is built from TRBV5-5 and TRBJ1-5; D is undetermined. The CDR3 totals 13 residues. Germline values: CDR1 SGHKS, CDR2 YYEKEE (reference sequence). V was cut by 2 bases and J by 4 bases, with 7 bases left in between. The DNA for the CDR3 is TGTGCCAGCAGCTTTTCCAGGAATCAGCCCCAGCATTTT. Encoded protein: CASSFSRNQPQHF.

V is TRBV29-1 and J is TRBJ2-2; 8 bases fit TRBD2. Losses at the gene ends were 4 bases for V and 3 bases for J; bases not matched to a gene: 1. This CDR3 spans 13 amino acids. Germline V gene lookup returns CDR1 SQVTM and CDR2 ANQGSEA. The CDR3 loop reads CSVGRGDTGELFF. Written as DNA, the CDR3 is TGCAGCGTTGGGCGGGGGGACACCGGGGAGCTGTTTTTT.

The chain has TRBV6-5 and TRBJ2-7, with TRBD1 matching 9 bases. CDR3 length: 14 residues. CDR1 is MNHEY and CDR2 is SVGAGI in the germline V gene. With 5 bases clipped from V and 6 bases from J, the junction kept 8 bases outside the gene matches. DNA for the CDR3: TGTGCCAGCAGTAGCCCCGGGGACAGGGTCGAGCAGTACTTC. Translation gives CASSSPGDRVEQYF.

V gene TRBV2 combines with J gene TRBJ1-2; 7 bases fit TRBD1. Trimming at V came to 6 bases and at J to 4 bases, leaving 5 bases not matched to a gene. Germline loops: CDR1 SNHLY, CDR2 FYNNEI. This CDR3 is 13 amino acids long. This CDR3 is CASRGDSRYGYTF. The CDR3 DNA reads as TGTGCCAGCAGGGGGGACAGCCGCTATGGCTACACCTTC.

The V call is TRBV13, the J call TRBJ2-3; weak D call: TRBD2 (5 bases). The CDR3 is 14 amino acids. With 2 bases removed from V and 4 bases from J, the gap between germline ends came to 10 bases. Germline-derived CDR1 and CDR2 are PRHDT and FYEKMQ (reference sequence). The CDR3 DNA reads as TGTGCCAGCAGCTTACCCTTCGGGGCAGATACGCAGTATTTT. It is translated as CASSLPFGADTQYF.

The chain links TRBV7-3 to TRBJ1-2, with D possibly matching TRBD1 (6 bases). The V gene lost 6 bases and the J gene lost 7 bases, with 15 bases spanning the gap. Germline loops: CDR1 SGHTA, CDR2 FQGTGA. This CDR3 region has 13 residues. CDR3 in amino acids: CASRSEGVGGYTF. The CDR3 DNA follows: TGTGCCAGCAGATCCGAGGGGGTCGGTGGCTACACCTTC.

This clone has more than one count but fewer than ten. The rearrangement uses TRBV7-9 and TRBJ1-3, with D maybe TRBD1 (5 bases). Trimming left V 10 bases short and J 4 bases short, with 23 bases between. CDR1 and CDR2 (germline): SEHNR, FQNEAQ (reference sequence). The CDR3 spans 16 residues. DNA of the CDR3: TGTGCCATTGCACAAGGGGCAGGGTATGGAGGAAACACCATATATTTT. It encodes CAIAQGAGYGGNTIYF.

The CDR3 DNA follows: TGTGCCAGCAGCCCCGGAGGCGTTGTTGAGCAGTTCTTC. This encodes CASSPGGVVEQFF. The rearrangement links TRBV7-9 to TRBJ2-1; D may be TRBD2 (5 bases). This CDR3 contains 13 residues. Germline values: CDR1 SEHNR, CDR2 FQNEAQ (reference sequence). With 5 bases removed from V and 9 bases from J, the gap between germline ends came to 14 bases.

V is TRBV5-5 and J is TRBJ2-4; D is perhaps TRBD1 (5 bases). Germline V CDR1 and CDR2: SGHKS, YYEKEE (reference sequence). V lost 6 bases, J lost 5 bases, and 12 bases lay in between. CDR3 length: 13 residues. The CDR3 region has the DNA TGTGCCAGCACCATCGACAGACAAAACATTCAGTACTTC. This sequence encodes CASTIDRQNIQYF.

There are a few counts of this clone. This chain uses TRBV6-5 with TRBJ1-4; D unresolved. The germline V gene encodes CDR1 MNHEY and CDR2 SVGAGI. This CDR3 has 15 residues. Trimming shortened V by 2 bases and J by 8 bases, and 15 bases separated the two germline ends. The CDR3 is CASSYPKGSGEKLFF. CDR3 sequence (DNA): TGTGCCAGCAGTTACCCCAAGGGTTCGGGAGAAAAACTGTTTTTT.

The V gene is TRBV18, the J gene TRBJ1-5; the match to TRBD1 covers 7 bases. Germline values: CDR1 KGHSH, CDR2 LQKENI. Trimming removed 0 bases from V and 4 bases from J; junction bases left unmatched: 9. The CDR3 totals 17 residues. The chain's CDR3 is CASSPPEGASRNQPQHF. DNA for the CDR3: TGTGCCAGCTCACCACCGGAGGGGGCATCAAGGAATCAGCCCCAGCATTTT.